The T cell receptor (beta chain) under discussion was sequenced for a study of shared clonotypes between healthy human individuals. Whole-study findings and limits: The donor pool, a small one, limited the genetic and exposure-history diversity represented. In general, naive subsets displayed greater estimated richness than memory subsets did.

Germline V gene data show CDR1 as MGHDK and CDR2 as SYGVNS. This CDR3 contains 11 residues. Deletions cut 8 bases from V and 4 bases from J, with 9 bases between. This clone was detected once. Its antigen is currently unknown. CD45RO-negative cells were positively selected for CCR7, leaving out terminally differentiated effector memory CD45RA+ cells. There were no recent acute infections or vaccinations among the donors, who were healthy HIV-negative adults. Libraries were prepared by immunoSEQ multiplex PCR; TCRdb keeps only in-frame clonotypes and omits some of them. The sample shows 550,000 to 750,000 clones, 92% of them seen only once.

Material: naive CD8+ T cells sorted from blood. The clonotype originates from a man aged 30 to 39 in good health. The V gene is TRBV25-1, the J gene TRBJ2-7; no reliable D call. The CDR3 sequence: CASAKSYEQYF. CDR3 DNA: TGTGCCAGCGCGAAGAGTTACGAGCAGTACTTC.